This section outlines one T cell receptor (beta chain) sequence together with its context. This specimen comes from a study of blood T cell repertoires in COVID-19. Looking at the study overall: Sites in the United States, Italy and Spain provided acute and convalescent COVID-19 samples. Sources were T cells, B-cell-depleted T cells, or PBMCs; the material itself was cDNA or gDNA.

In germline, CDR1 is SGHTA, CDR2 FQGNSA. The CDR3 loop spans 15 amino acids. V gave up 4 bases and J gave up 4 bases; unmatched junction bases: 3. Study processing details: For nucleated cells, counts were estimated from reference gene primer amplification. The assay was immunoSEQ multiplex PCR, and TCRdb's table has in-frame clones only and misses some. V and J calls and clone size are given by that table; D and trimming were obtained from the DNA. The data show about 260,000 clones, around 82% seen once. Input material: peripheral blood. This clonotype was sampled from a woman aged 45-65 years who had recovered from COVID-19. The rearrangement joins TRBV7-2 to TRBJ2-7, with 14 positions matching TRBD2. The CDR3 spells CASSSGLAGGYEQYF. CDR3 sequence (DNA): TGTGCCAGCAGCTCAGGACTAGCGGGGGGTTACGAGCAGTACTTC.